The clone carrying this TCR beta chain was seen once. Antigen specificity is unknown. These data come from a study of cytomegalovirus exposure and HLA in healthy donors. In the PCR, 60 Vbeta and 13 Jbeta primers were used. The table came from immunoSEQ multiplex PCR; TCRdb's copy has only in-frame clones and leaves some out. The sample has about 100,000 clones, roughly 80% seen once. Study-level points and caveats: It was 150 to 200 TCR beta chains that were listed as cytomegalovirus-associated.

Sequenced sample: PBMCs. This receptor was obtained from a young man in good health and CMV-seronegative.

CDR3 sequence: CASRRTGASYEQYF. The CDR3 region has the DNA TGTGCCAGCAGGAGGACAGGGGCCTCCTACGAGCAGTACTTC. V usage is TRBV28 and J usage is TRBJ2-7; TRBD1 agrees at 9 bases. With 6 bases clipped from V and 0 bases from J, the junction kept 3 bases outside the gene matches. The CDR3 is 14 amino acids. The germline V gene has CDR1 MDHEN and CDR2 SYDVKM.